This T cell receptor (beta chain) stems from a study of blood T cell repertoires in COVID-19. About the research overall: The United States, Italy and Spain provided the acute and convalescent COVID-19 samples.

Seattle patients were enrolled while actively infected and followed longitudinally. Germline-derived CDR1 and CDR2 are MNHEY and SVGAGI. Trimming removed 7 bases from V and 3 bases from J; junction bases left unmatched: 11. This CDR3 spans 15 amino acids. Libraries were prepared by immunoSEQ multiplex PCR; TCRdb keeps only in-frame clonotypes and omits some of them. The sample yields roughly 250,000 clones, approximately 87% seen once. Sequencing was done on a sample of peripheral blood. This chain uses TRBV6-5 with TRBJ1-2; 7 bases fit TRBD1. The source of this sequence is a woman under 40 with COVID-19, enrolled during active disease. For the CDR3, the DNA is TGTGCCAGCACCACCCCGGGACAGAGTCACTATGGCTACACCTTC. This codes for CASTTPGQSHYGYTF.